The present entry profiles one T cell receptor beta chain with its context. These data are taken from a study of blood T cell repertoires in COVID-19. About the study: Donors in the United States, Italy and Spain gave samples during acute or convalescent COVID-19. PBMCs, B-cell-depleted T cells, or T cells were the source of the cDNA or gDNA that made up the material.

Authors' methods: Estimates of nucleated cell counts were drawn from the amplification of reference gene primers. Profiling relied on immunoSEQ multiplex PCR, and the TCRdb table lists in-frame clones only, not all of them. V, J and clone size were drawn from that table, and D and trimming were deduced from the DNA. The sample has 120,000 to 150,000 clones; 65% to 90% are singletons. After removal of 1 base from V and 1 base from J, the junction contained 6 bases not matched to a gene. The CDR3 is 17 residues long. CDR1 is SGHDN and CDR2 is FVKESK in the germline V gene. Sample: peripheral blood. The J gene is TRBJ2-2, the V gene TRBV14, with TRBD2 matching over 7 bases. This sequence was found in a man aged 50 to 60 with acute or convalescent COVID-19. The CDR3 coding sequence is TGTGCCAGCAGCCAAGGGAGCGGGGACTGGAACACCGGGGAGCTGTTTTTT. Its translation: CASSQGSGDWNTGELFF.